This T cell receptor (beta chain) was sequenced during a study of OX40 agonist ivuxolimab in advanced cancers. In terms of the full investigation: The costimulatory receptor OX40 (CD134) was targeted by ivuxolimab, a fully human IgG2 agonistic monoclonal antibody. Intravenous ivuxolimab was administered to patients every 2 weeks at six dose levels: 0.01, 0.1, 0.3, 1.5, 3 and 10 mg/kg. Of the approximately 50 dose-escalation patients, hepatocellular carcinoma was present in around 20, melanoma in approximately 15, renal cell carcinoma in 9 and head and neck cancer in 9. In the dose-escalation cohort, approximately 80% of patients were male, and the mean age was roughly 56 years with a range of roughly 20 to 79. Patients were allowed to have had prior anti-PD-1, anti-PD-L1 or anti-CTLA-4 therapy, and less than 45% of the dose-escalation patients had previously received checkpoint inhibitors. Partial responses occurred in three dose-escalation patients, of whom one had hepatocellular carcinoma and two had cutaneous melanoma. Peripheral TCRbeta sequencing was intended to test whether TCR sequence diversity was altered and clonal T-cell expansion was caused by ivuxolimab. The paper covers the monotherapy dose-escalation part of the phase I ivuxolimab trial, which included N = 52 patients. The paper's findings and limits, for the study overall: After ivuxolimab, CD8+ T cells had more expanded clones than CD4+ T cells on average. Low levels of normalized T-cell clonal expansion were also shown by some nonresponding patients. The antigen specificity of the clonally expanded peripheral T cells was not determined. In partial responders in the 0.1-3.0 mg/kg groups, normalized peripheral clonal expansion was found to be among the lowest, especially among CD8+ T cells. At doses from 0.1 to 3.0 mg/kg, clonal expansion was seen in both CD4+ and CD8+ blood T cells between baseline and week 6.

V sheds 0 bases and J sheds 3 bases, leaving 8 bases between their ends. The CDR3 runs 13 residues from the cysteine to the phenylalanine. The sequence is cut down to CDR3 DNA, 39 bases in frame from base 1. Reading the germline V gene (reference sequence) gives CDR1 GTSNPN and CDR2 SVGIG. The trial excluded patients who had a history of autoimmune disease or were on systemic immunosuppression. In every dose cohort, peripheral blood was drawn for TCR sequencing at baseline, cycle 4 day 1, and cycle 7 day 1. The samples were taken from a phase I, first-in-human, multicenter, open-label dose-escalation trial of ivuxolimab. The trial enrolled adults with locally advanced or metastatic head and neck squamous cell, hepatocellular, melanoma or renal cell carcinoma. Before TCR sequencing, CD4+ T cells and CD8+ T cells were sorted from peripheral blood as separate populations. With regard to this clone: Its target antigen remains unknown. One base away there is no much larger clone; base qualities are not given.

Genomic DNA was isolated from the sorted cells so that the TCRbeta CDR3 region could be sequenced. The immunoSEQ Assay was used for sequencing of TCRbeta CDR3 regions. The table was pulled from immuneACCESS by TCRdb, which kept in-frame rearrangements only. Such tables lose some clones; where checked, under half of the loss comes from unresolved V genes, and the rest has no known cause. The sample table shows about 35,000 clones, and approximately 90% are seen once. In total, the top ten clones hold about 20% of the sample. The receptor was derived from an adult with an advanced solid tumor such as melanoma, head and neck, liver or kidney cancer. Recombination connected TRBV30 to TRBJ1-2; no D gene can be assigned with confidence. The source material was CD4+ or CD8+ T cells sorted from blood, sampled in a trial of the OX40 agonist ivuxolimab. CDR3 region: CAWSVLTDYGYTF. The DNA is as follows: TGTGCCTGGAGTGTGTTGACCGACTATGGCTACACCTTC.